This is a list of T cell receptor beta chains from one sample in a study of blood T cell repertoires in COVID-19. Repertoires were generated with immunoSEQ multiplex PCR, while TCRdb's copy carries only in-frame clones and drops some. Of fewer than 250,000 clones in the sample, roughly 84% were seen once. Specimen: PBMCs or T cells enriched from blood (not recorded which). Every receptor here comes from a man younger than 45 in a cohort exposed to, infected with or recovered from COVID-19 (not recorded which). Both conserved end residues are part of each CDR3. D genes are given only for firm matches. A clone size is listed for some rows: how often the clone was seen (once, few, many), or a class if it is expanded.

TGTGCCAGCAGCTCCCGCGGGACAGATACGCAGTATTTT	CASSSRGTDTQYF	.	TRBJ2-3	TRBV7-3	.
TGCAGCGTTGAGGACAGACCAAACGAGCAGTTCTTC	CSVEDRPNEQFF	.	TRBJ2-1	TRBV29-1	.
TGTGCCAGCAGCGACAGGGTCCTAGAGACCCAGTACTTC	CASSDRVLETQYF	TRBD1	TRBJ2-5	TRBV6-2/TRBV6-3	once
TGTGCCAGCAGACCACAGGGGCCAACCTACGAGCAGTACTTC	CASRPQGPTYEQYF	TRBD1	TRBJ2-7	TRBV2	few
TGTGCTAGCAGCTTAGGGACAGATTCTAATGAAAAACTGTTTTTT	CASSLGTDSNEKLFF	TRBD1	TRBJ1-4	TRBV7-7	once
TGTGCCAGCAGCTCCTTGAAGCGGGTGACCTACGAGCAGTACTTC	CASSSLKRVTYEQYF	.	TRBJ2-7	TRBV11-2	.
TGTGCCAGCAGCCCGCTCAAGATAGACACGAGAAATCAGCCCCAGCATTTT	CASSPLKIDTRNQPQHF	.	TRBJ1-5	TRBV28	once
TGTGCCAGCAGTTACGGGGGGGCGCCCATTCATTTT	CASSYGGAPIHF	.	TRBJ1-5	TRBV6-2/TRBV6-3	.
TGTGCCAGCAGCAAAACCGGGACAGGGACGGCTGAAGCTTTCTTT	CASSKTGTGTAEAFF	TRBD1	TRBJ1-1	TRBV9	.
TGTGCCAGCAGCCAAGGGCTAGCGGGAGCCATAGCCAAAAACATTCAGTACTTC	CASSQGLAGAIAKNIQYF	TRBD2	TRBJ2-4	TRBV4-2	.